One TCR beta chain is described in this entry. Its antigen is unknown. Base qualities were left out, and no much larger clone turns up one base away. CDR1 and CDR2, per the germline V gene, are SGHRS and YFSETQ. The CDR3 goes from the cysteine to the phenylalanine over 15 residues. The only DNA kept is the CDR3, 45 bases in frame from the first base. Trimming removed 4 bases from V and 2 bases from J, leaving 15 bases between the germline ends. This sample was taken from a study of cytomegalovirus exposure and HLA in healthy donors (dated by TCRdb to about 2017). Context from the whole study: The 650 to 750 repertoires of the first cohort and the 120 validation repertoires were produced on the same platform, according to a later analysis. High-throughput TCR immunosequencing, statistical association of individual TCRs with disease status, and machine learning were combined to predict cytomegalovirus infection status. The aim of the study was to test whether cataloging public T cell receptors could identify signatures of past pathogen exposure. A separate validation cohort of more than 100 different subjects was used in addition to the approximately 700-subject first cohort. Broad study findings and their caveats: A later analysis found that TCRs clustered in the first cohort also tended to co-occur in the 95 to 150 validation repertoires, with about 94% of cluster scores above 0. A later analysis had no HLA typing for the validation cohort, so co-occurrence there was scored across all 130 or so repertoires. A total of roughly 160 TCR beta chains were listed by the study as associated with cytomegalovirus. In vitro tests confirmed that a few of the cytomegalovirus-associated TCR beta chains recognize cytomegalovirus antigens. Cytomegalovirus status was reported to be diagnosed by the classifier with high specificity and sensitivity in both the original and validation cohorts. Most TCR sequences were observed very rarely across donors, whereas some public TCRs were present in many individuals. According to the authors, the approach could potentially be generalized to other disease states and immunological phenotypes.

The donors belonged to the validation cohort of approximately 130 subjects, which was separate from the approximately 700-subject first cohort. Preparation of the library involved the immunoSEQ multiplex PCR assay. The authors' pipeline ran thus. To diagnose cytomegalovirus status from the catalog of TCR beta chain sequences, a statistical classification framework was built. TCRdb obtained this table from immuneACCESS and retained in-frame rearrangements with V and J assigned. These tables miss some clones; where compared with another copy, unresolved V genes account for less than half of the shortfall, and the remainder is unexplained. V and J calls and clone size come straight from that table; D and trimming were deduced from the DNA. This sample gives 130,000 or so clones in total; around 85% of them show up just once. The ten biggest clones cover about 2% of the sample.

The specimen sequenced was PBMCs. This sequence was found in a woman aged 25 to 39 in good health and CMV-seronegative. This chain joins TRBV5-1 to TRBJ1-1; a tentative D match to TRBD1 spans 6 bases. In nucleotide form, the sequence is TGCGCCAGCAGCCCATCCGGGACACCCAACACTGAAGCTTTCTTT. Translated, this gives CASSPSGTPNTEAFF.